The 16 T cell receptor beta chains below come from one sample, sequenced in a study of blood T cells in healthy people across ages. Next came a second PCR, run for about 7 to 12 cycles, which used a sample-barcoded 5' primer along with a J-beta primer mix. TCRdb fed the 5' RACE reads into MiXCR, producing one record per CDR3 protein. The sample gives hundreds of thousands of distinct CDR3 sequences, roughly three fifths of which show up once; more than 25% is in the top ten. The specimen was blood. All receptors come from a man in his forties or fifties in good health.

The V call is TRBV15, the J call TRBJ2-1, with D unclear. CDR1 is LNHNV and CDR2 is YYDKDF in the germline V gene (reference sequence). V was cut by 0 bases and J by 9 bases, with 12 bases left in between. This CDR3 contains 14 residues. The DNA for the CDR3 is TGTGCCACCAGCAGAGATCGGGCTATAAGTGAGCAGTTCTTC. This encodes CATSRDRAISEQFF.

The genes are TRBV6-4 and TRBJ2-7, with 8 bases identical to TRBD1. The closer fit of TRBJ2-5 to the DNA end suggests the J call may be wrong. CDR3 length: 16 amino acids. Per germline, CDR1 MRHNA and CDR2 SNTAGT. The CDR3 here is CASSDSRTGSLETQYF. The CDR3 nucleotides are TGTGCCAGCAGTGACTCTCGGACAGGGTCTTTAGAGACCCAGTACTTC.

The V call is TRBV20-1, the J call TRBJ2-3; D not resolved. CDR3 length equals 15 residues. CDR1 DFQATT and CDR2 SNEGSKA come from the germline V gene (reference sequence). V lost 0 bases and J 0 bases, leaving 10 bases between the germline ends. The CDR3 DNA follows: TGCAGTGCTAGAGATCTGGCAGTTAGCACAGATACGCAGTATTTT. Protein: CSARDLAVSTDTQYF.

The chain links TRBV29-1 to TRBJ2-1; D unclear. Trimming removed 5 bases at V and 5 bases at J, with 4 bases between. Germline CDR1 and CDR2: SQVTM and ANQGSEA. CDR3 size: 10 residues. The CDR3 sequence: CSVYNNEQFF. DNA for the CDR3: TGCAGCGTTTACAACAATGAGCAGTTCTTC.

The J gene is TRBJ2-1, the V gene TRBV29-1; perhaps TRBD1 as D (6 bases). The J call may be incorrect, as the DNA end agrees better with TRBJ2-7. The CDR3 totals 15 residues. The germline gives CDR1 SQVTM, CDR2 ANQGSEA. The CDR3 nucleotides read TGCAGCGTTGACACAGGGAAAAGGTCCTACAATGAGCAGTACTTC. Translating it yields CSVDTGKRSYNEQYF.

In its sample, this clonotype was seen once. The chain joins TRBV1 to TRBJ1-2. TRBV1 is designated a pseudogene. CDR3 length equals 16 residues. CDR3 nucleotides: TGCACCAGCAGCCAACAAAGGCCAGGAAGATCGTATGGCTACACCTTC. This gives the protein CTSSQQRPGRSYGYTF.

V is TRBV6-2 or TRBV6-3 and J is TRBJ1-2; D is unclear. Germline V CDR1 and CDR2: MNHEY, SVGEGT. This CDR3 spans 15 amino acids. V was shortened by 2 bases and J by 4 bases, with 14 bases between the two germline ends. This CDR3 is CASSYDLSGVYGYTF. The CDR3 nucleotides are TGTGCCAGCAGTTACGATCTTTCTGGAGTCTATGGCTACACCTTC.

The chain carries TRBV20-1 and TRBJ2-3, with D unclear. The CDR3 runs to 13 residues. Germline V gene lookup returns CDR1 DFQATT and CDR2 SNEGSKA (reference sequence). Deletions cut 7 bases from V and 6 bases from J, with 17 bases between. The CDR3 sequence is CSGRFGVGDTQYF. The CDR3, as DNA: TGCAGTGGTCGGTTCGGTGTGGGCGATACGCAGTATTTT.

V usage is TRBV11-1 and J usage is TRBJ2-7; the match to TRBD1 covers 9 bases. Germline V gene data show CDR1 as SGHAT and CDR2 as FQDESV (reference sequence). Germline trimming cut 2 bases from V and 6 bases from J; bases unmatched to any gene: 8. The CDR3 extends over 15 amino acids. CDR3 loop: CASSLRGQGSFEQYF. In nucleotides, the CDR3 is TGTGCCAGCAGCTTACGGGGACAGGGCAGTTTCGAGCAGTACTTC.

The rearrangement joins TRBV7-9 to TRBJ2-3, with 9 bases matching TRBD2. Per germline, CDR1 SEHNR and CDR2 FQNEAQ (reference sequence). J gave up 4 bases and V 3 bases, and 14 bases lay outside the gene matches. The CDR3 contains 18 residues. This CDR3 is CASSFTTRVGTSPDTQYF. The CDR3 coding sequence is TGTGCCAGCAGCTTCACAACGAGGGTTGGGACTAGCCCAGATACGCAGTATTTT.

The chain combines TRBV21-1 with TRBJ2-7; the D call of TRBD1 is as the table states it, not checked on the DNA. TRBV21-1 is a known pseudogene. This CDR3 region has 14 residues. The CDR3 coding sequence is TGTGCCAGCCACTCCGGACAGGGGGTCGACGAGCAGTACTTC. Encoded protein: CASHSGQGVDEQYF.

This clonotype appeared a few times. The CDR3 region is CASGRSDGYTF. The CDR3 DNA is TGTGCCAGCGGACGATCAGATGGCTACACCTTC. The chain couples TRBV7-9 to TRBJ1-2, with D unclear. The ends were cut back, 8 bases at V and 6 bases at J, with 10 bases in the middle. There are 11 residues in the CDR3. Per germline, CDR1 SEHNR and CDR2 FQNEAQ (reference sequence).

The V call is TRBV7-9, the J call TRBJ2-3; D unclear. Germline CDR1 and CDR2: SEHNR and FQNEAQ (reference sequence). The CDR3 extends over 15 amino acids. Trimming cost V 3 bases and J 6 bases, with 16 bases left between them. CDR3: CASSFYRTPGDTQYF. CDR3 sequence (DNA): TGTGCCAGCAGCTTTTACCGGACCCCCGGCGATACGCAGTATTTT.

The genes are TRBV7-9 and TRBJ2-1; no clear D. This CDR3 spans 15 amino acids. The germline gives CDR1 SEHNR, CDR2 FQNEAQ (reference sequence). Trimming shortened V by 1 base and J by 10 bases, and 17 bases separated the two germline ends. CDR3 DNA sequence: TGTGCCAGCAGCTTAGGGAGTAATGTTGGCCTGGAGCAGTTCTTC. It is translated as CASSLGSNVGLEQFF.

The chain combines TRBV10-3 with TRBJ2-4, with 8 bases identical to TRBD1. The J call is doubtful: the DNA matches TRBJ2-7 better. Per germline, CDR1 ENHRY and CDR2 SYGVKD. This CDR3 comprises 16 residues. The CDR3 sequence is CAISGQGQGAIYEQYF. As DNA, the CDR3 is TGTGCCATCAGTGGGCAAGGGCAGGGGGCCATCTACGAGCAGTACTTC.

Of note for this clonotype: A read error may produce the germline difference seen at one junction end. The chain employs TRBV27 and TRBJ2-3; 11 nucleotides align to TRBD2. Germline values: CDR1 MNHEY, CDR2 SMNVEV (reference sequence). This CDR3 spans 17 amino acids. CDR3 in amino acids: CACSLAGGLTSTDTQYF. The CDR3 nucleotides read TGTGCCTGCAGTCTAGCGGGAGGCCTGACTAGCACAGATACGCAGTATTTT.